These 18 T cell receptor beta chains were sequenced from one sample in a study of T cell responses to AZD1222 COVID-19 vaccine. Data came from immunoSEQ multiplex PCR; TCRdb stores just in-frame clones and leaves some out. The sample shows roughly 150,000 clones, 92% of them seen only once. The sequences come from peripheral blood, collected on day 0 of AZD1222 vaccination. These receptors were taken from an adult in good health.

The chain uses TRBV6-5 and TRBJ2-5; the match to TRBD1 covers 9 bases. CDR1 and CDR2 from the germline V gene are MNHEY and SVGAGI. The CDR3 extends over 16 amino acids. The ends lost 2 bases at V and 5 bases at J; junction bases unmatched: 9. The CDR3 spells CASSYPPGTGRETQYF. The CDR3, as DNA: TGTGCCAGCAGTTACCCCCCCGGGACAGGGCGGGAGACCCAGTACTTC.

The chain recombines TRBV4-3 with TRBJ2-3; D is unclear. Germline lookup yields CDR1 LGHNA and CDR2 YSLEER. The CDR3 has 17 residues. V dropped 0 bases and J dropped 0 bases, with 13 bases sitting between them. CDR3 loop: CASSQDLTFTSTDTQYF. CDR3 bases: TGCGCCAGCAGCCAAGATCTTACTTTCACAAGCACAGATACGCAGTATTTT.

This chain joins TRBV18 and TRBJ1-5; D remains ambiguous. The CDR3 is 13 amino acids. Germline CDR1 reads KGHSH; CDR2 reads LQKENI. V lost 2 bases to trimming and J lost 7 bases, with 9 bases between them. CDR3: CASSPGSGQPQHF. The DNA of the CDR3 is TGTGCCAGCTCACCAGGGAGTGGGCAGCCCCAGCATTTT.

The chain links TRBV6-5 to TRBJ2-3, with D tentatively TRBD2 (7 bases). CDR3 size: 14 residues. Trimming took 6 bases from V and 5 from J, leaving 15 bases between them. In germline, CDR1 is MNHEY, CDR2 SVGAGI. CDR3 DNA: TGTGCCAGCAGAAGGGGGGAGGGCGAAGATACGCAGTATTTT. Translated, it gives CASRRGEGEDTQYF.

V usage is TRBV5-1 and J usage is TRBJ1-4; D may be TRBD1 (5 bases). This CDR3 has 15 amino acids. Deletions cut 0 bases from V and 8 bases from J, with 14 bases between. Germline CDR1 SGHRS, CDR2 YFSETQ. The CDR3 coding sequence is TGCGCCAGCAGCTTGGAAGGCAGGGCGGGCGAAAAACTGTTTTTT. The encoded protein is CASSLEGRAGEKLFF.

This clone was detected once. The rearrangement links TRBV5-4 to TRBJ2-2; 9 bases are a match to TRBD1. CDR1 SGHNT and CDR2 YYREEE come from the germline V gene (reference sequence). V dropped 9 bases and J dropped 7; count of bases not matched to a gene: 22. CDR3 size: 18 residues. CDR3 nucleotide sequence: TGTGCCATCTCACTGGGAGGACAGGGGTCATACCGAAACGGGGAGCTGTTTTTT. This sequence encodes CAISLGGQGSYRNGELFF.

The chain carries TRBV6-5 and TRBJ2-7, with 11 bases that match TRBD2. This CDR3 contains 15 residues. V shed 5 bases, J shed 3 bases, and the junction held 6 bases outside the gene matches. Germline V gene data show CDR1 as MNHEY and CDR2 as SVGAGI. In nucleotides, the CDR3 is TGTGCCAGCAGTAAACTAGCGGGGGTTTTCTACGAGCAGTACTTC. Its translation is CASSKLAGVFYEQYF.

This chain joins TRBV3-1 (or the pseudogene TRBV3-2) and TRBJ2-7, with 7 bases aligning to TRBD1. The CDR3 runs to 15 residues. With 1 base clipped from V and 2 bases from J, the junction kept 5 bases outside the gene matches. The germline V gene has CDR1 LGHDT and CDR2 YNNKEL (reference sequence). This chain's CDR3 is CASSQVWDRAYEQYF. In nucleotides, the CDR3 is TGTGCCAGCAGCCAAGTTTGGGACAGAGCCTACGAGCAGTACTTC.

The J gene is TRBJ1-1, the V gene TRBV6-5; D is uncertain. The germline V and J ends were trimmed by 4 bases and 7 bases, with 19 bases remaining between them. The CDR3 loop spans 15 amino acids. CDR1 is MNHEY and CDR2 is SVGAGI in the germline V gene. CDR3 DNA: TGTGCCAGCAGTTCCCTCGAGCGGTGGGGAAATGAAGCTTTCTTT. Translated: CASSSLERWGNEAFF.

The chain carries TRBV11-1 and TRBJ2-1; D uncertain. This CDR3 spans 12 amino acids. Germline CDR1 reads SGHAT; CDR2 reads FQDESV (reference sequence). With 1 base removed from V and 6 bases from J, the gap between germline ends came to 4 bases. The CDR3 DNA is TGTGCCAGCAGCTTAGACAGCAATGAGCAGTTCTTC. The encoded protein is CASSLDSNEQFF.

A single count supports this clone. The chain is built from TRBV27 and TRBJ1-4; a weak D match, TRBD1 (5 bases). Trimming cost V 3 bases and J 8 bases, with 10 bases left between them. Germline loops: CDR1 MNHEY, CDR2 SMNVEV (reference sequence). The CDR3 is made up of 13 amino acids. The CDR3 loop is CASSFQGGEKLFF. CDR3 sequence (DNA): TGTGCCAGCAGTTTTCAGGGAGGCGAAAAACTGTTTTTT.

The V gene is TRBV6-5, the J gene TRBJ1-2, with a possible D match to TRBD1 (5 bases). V lost 0 bases and J 4 bases, leaving 9 bases between the germline ends. Germline values: CDR1 MNHEY, CDR2 SVGAGI. The CDR3 extends over 14 amino acids. In DNA form, the CDR3 reads TGTGCCAGCAGTTACTCGAGGGACGTCTATGGCTACACCTTC. Residues: CASSYSRDVYGYTF.

The gene calls are TRBV28 and TRBJ1-6, with a tentative D call TRBD1 (6 bases). V lost 6 bases and J 5 bases, leaving 20 bases between the germline ends. Looked up from germline, CDR1 is MDHEN and CDR2 is SYDVKM. The CDR3 runs 17 residues. The CDR3 reads CASSSIAGAMNNSPLHF. The CDR3 DNA follows: TGTGCCAGCAGCAGCATTGCGGGGGCGATGAATAATTCACCCCTCCACTTT. Full variable domain (remainder filled in from reference TRBV28 and TRBJ1-6): DVKVTQSSRYLVKRTGEKVFLECVQDMDHENMFWYRQDPGLGLRLIYFSYDVKMKEKGDIPEGYSVSREKKERFSLILESASTNQTSMYLCASSSIAGAMNNSPLHFGNGTRLTVT.

The chain links TRBV30 to TRBJ1-3; D call uncertain. Germline lookup yields CDR1 GTSNPN and CDR2 SVGIG (reference sequence). The CDR3 has 12 amino acids. V lost 4 bases to trimming and J lost 4 bases, with 8 bases between them. CDR3 region: CAWKRLGNTIYF. The CDR3 nucleotides are TGTGCCTGGAAACGACTCGGAAACACCATATATTTT.

V gene TRBV15 combines with J gene TRBJ1-4; maybe TRBD1 (5 bases). The CDR3 totals 13 residues. The germline V and J ends were trimmed by 3 bases and 8 bases, with 10 bases remaining between them. The germline gives CDR1 LNHNV, CDR2 YYDKDF (reference sequence). CDR3 coding DNA: TGTGCCACCAGCAGGGGGGTGGGGGAAAAACTGTTTTTT. Encoded protein: CATSRGVGEKLFF.

The chain links TRBV15 to TRBJ2-1, with TRBD2 matching 8 bases. Germline V lookup: CDR1 LNHNV, CDR2 YYDKDF (reference sequence). The ends lost 6 bases at V and 8 bases at J; junction bases unmatched: 9. The CDR3 extends over 14 amino acids. The CDR3 loop reads CATSLSGSIYEQFF. CDR3 sequence (DNA): TGTGCCACCAGTCTGAGCGGGAGTATCTATGAGCAGTTCTTC.

The chain uses TRBV6-2 or TRBV6-3 and TRBJ2-2; 9 bases are shared with TRBD2. The germline gives CDR1 MNHEY, CDR2 SVGEGT. The CDR3 spans 15 residues. With 2 bases clipped from V and 7 bases from J, the junction kept 5 bases outside the gene matches. DNA for the CDR3: TGTGCCAGCAGTTACCGTGGGACTAGCAGCGGGGAGCTGTTTTTT. This translates into CASSYRGTSSGELFF.

The CDR3 DNA sequence: TGTGCCAGCAGCCAAGATTTTCGTGGGGAGCTGTTTTTT. Protein: CASSQDFRGELFF. The genes are TRBV14 and TRBJ2-2; D unclear. The germline CDR1 and CDR2 sequences are SGHDN and FVKESK. There are 13 residues in the CDR3. The germline V and J ends were trimmed by 0 bases and 8 bases, with 7 bases remaining between them.